Sequencing of this T cell receptor (beta chain) was carried out in a study of regulatory T cells in long-lasting Graves disease. Study-wide results and limits: Patients whose Graves' disease persisted exhibited lower TCR diversity than those newly diagnosed.

The V end lost 4 bases, the J end lost 6 bases, and 9 bases lay between the germline ends. Germline V CDR1 and CDR2: SGHDN, FVKESK. The CDR3 extends over 12 amino acids. The time point here: newly diagnosed GD, antithyroid drugs for less than 3 months. After RNA was extracted from PBMCs, the TCR library was made from it. Diagnosis followed American Thyroid Association guidelines for Graves' disease. CDR3 regions were amplified by Arm-PCR using iRepertoire HTBI primers to build TCR beta libraries. As handled by the study authors: Taken together, the samples had 62 TRBV and more than 11 TRBJ segments identified. TCRdb passed the multiplex PCR reads through MiXCR, listing each CDR3 protein once. The V and J calls follow TCRdb's processing rather than the paper's. The data show about 620,000 distinct CDR3 sequences, 15% to 20% seen once. With regard to this clonotype: The antigen remains undetermined.

These data also featured in a second study, about T cells in Graves' hyperthyroidism and ophthalmopathy. This second study says: Blood samples included most of the expanded thyroid clonotypes exceeding 0.001.

The chain links TRBV14 to TRBJ1-1; D not certain. Sample: peripheral blood mononuclear cells (PBMCs), taken at new diagnosis, from a patient treated with antithyroid drugs. This sequence was found in a woman in her twenties or thirties with Graves disease. DNA of the CDR3: TGTGCCAGCAGCCTCCGGACGCCTGAAGCTTTCTTT. Its translation is CASSLRTPEAFF. Combining the CDR3 with reference TRBV14 and TRBJ1-1 gives the whole variable domain EAGVTQFPSHSVIEKGQTVTLRCDPISGHDNLYWYRRVMGKEIKFLLHFVKESKQDESGMPNNRFLAERTGGTYSTLKVQPAELEDSGVYFCASSLRTPEAFFGQGTRLTVV.